The rows below give T cell receptor beta chains drawn from one sample of a study of OX40 agonist ivuxolimab in advanced cancers. Produced via immunoSEQ multiplex PCR; TCRdb's table is partial and in-frame only. Among 150,000 to 180,000 clones listed, 85% to 95% were seen once. The specimen comprised CD4+ or CD8+ T cells sorted from blood, sampled in a trial of the OX40 agonist ivuxolimab. The receptors were gathered from an adult with an advanced solid tumor such as melanoma, head and neck, liver or kidney cancer. The CDR3 runs from the conserved cysteine through the conserved F or W. A D gene is named only where the DNA matches it firmly. Some rows mark clone size as missing; the rest say once, few, many or name a class of expanded clone.

V gene,CDR3 length,D gene,J gene,clone size,CDR3 DNA,CDR3 protein
TRBV28,17,TRBD1,TRBJ1-5,NA,TGTGCCAGCAGTTTCCGGATGACAGGGACGGGCAATCAGCCCCAGCATTTT,CASSFRMTGTGNQPQHF
TRBV27,14,NA,TRBJ1-2,NA,TGTGCCAGCAGTCTCCGGGCCGATCTCTATGGCTACACCTTC,CASSLRADLYGYTF
TRBV7-2,16,NA,TRBJ2-2,NA,TGTGCCAGCAGCTTAGGCAGCACCCGAGGGGCCGGGGAGCTGTTTTTT,CASSLGSTRGAGELFF
TRBV6-6,15,TRBD1,TRBJ1-2,NA,TGTGCCAGCAGTCCTAGGACAGGGGGCTTTAGGGGCTACACCTTC,CASSPRTGGFRGYTF
TRBV30,10,NA,TRBJ1-1,NA,TGTGCCTGGAGTGAGCAGGGTAGGGGTTTT,CAWSEQGRGF
TRBV28,15,TRBD2,TRBJ2-3,NA,TGTGCCAGCAGTTTTGGGACTAGCGGCACAGATACGCAGTATTTT,CASSFGTSGTDTQYF
TRBV25-1,15,NA,TRBJ1-1,NA,TGTGCCAGCAGTGCGACGGGCCGGCAGAACACTGAAGCTTTCTTT,CASSATGRQNTEAFF
TRBV6-5,15,NA,TRBJ1-5,NA,TGTGCCAGCAGTTACTCGATCCAGGGAAATCAGCCCCAGCATTTT,CASSYSIQGNQPQHF
TRBV9,15,NA,TRBJ2-5,NA,TGTGCCAGCAAGGGGGGTAGTGACCGAGCGGGGACCCAGTACTTC,CASKGGSDRAGTQYF
TRBV7-2,14,TRBD2,TRBJ2-1,once,TGTGCCAGCATCAGCGGGGGGGTCAACAATGAGCAGTTCTTC,CASISGGVNNEQFF
TRBV28,14,NA,TRBJ1-2,once,TGTGCCAGCAGTTTGGCAGGGTCTAACTATGGCTACACCTTC,CASSLAGSNYGYTF
TRBV18,15,NA,TRBJ2-7,NA,TGTGCCAGCTCACCCCAGGCGGACAGTTCCTACGAGCAGTACTTC,CASSPQADSSYEQYF
TRBV11-2,16,NA,TRBJ1-2,NA,TGTGCCAGCAGCTTAGGGCGTTTGGTCCCGAACTATGGCTACACCTTC,CASSLGRLVPNYGYTF
TRBV10-3,16,NA,TRBJ2-7,NA,TGTGCCATCAGGGACCTTGGGACTTCCAGCTCCTACGAGCAGTACTTC,CAIRDLGTSSSYEQYF
TRBV9,15,TRBD1,TRBJ2-1,NA,TGTGCCAGCAGCGAGGGACAGCTTGGGCTCACTGAGCAGTTCTTC,CASSEGQLGLTEQFF
TRBV7-6,16,NA,TRBJ1-2,NA,TGTGCCAGCAGCTTAGTGGCCGGGGGTAGGAACTATGGCTACACCTTC,CASSLVAGGRNYGYTF
TRBV5-8,15,NA,TRBJ2-7,NA,TGTGCCAGCAGCGCCATAGGGGGATCGGTGTACGAGCAGTACTTC,CASSAIGGSVYEQYF
TRBV5-1,14,NA,TRBJ1-2,NA,TGCGCCAGCAGCTTGGGGAGGGAAGCTGATGGCTACACCTTC,CASSLGREADGYTF
TRBV19,15,NA,TRBJ2-7,NA,TGTGCCAGTAGTATTATGGAAGGACCCTCCTACGAGCAGTACTTC,CASSIMEGPSYEQYF
TRBV5-8,15,TRBD1,TRBJ1-5,NA,TGTGCCAGCAGCTCTCGGACAGGGTCGAATCAGCCCCAGCATTTT,CASSSRTGSNQPQHF
TRBV14,16,NA,TRBJ1-4,NA,TGTGCCAGCAGCCAAGATCATGGGGTTGGTAATGAAAAACTGTTTTTT,CASSQDHGVGNEKLFF
TRBV11-2,14,TRBD2,TRBJ2-5,NA,TGTGCCAGCAGCCTGGGACTAGCGGGAGAGACCCAGTACTTC,CASSLGLAGETQYF
TRBV5-6,16,NA,TRBJ2-2,NA,TGTGCCAGCAGCTCAATGGACAGACCGAACACCGGGGAGCTGTTTTTT,CASSSMDRPNTGELFF
TRBV15,19,TRBD2,TRBJ2-7,NA,TGTGCCACCAGCAGGCTTGGATCGGCGGGAGGTACCACTTCCTACGAGCAGTACTTC,CATSRLGSAGGTTSYEQYF
TRBV12-5,17,NA,TRBJ2-7,few,TGTGCTAGTGGTTTGGTCTGCGTTTCGGAAGTATCCTACGAGCAGTACTTC,CASGLVCVSEVSYEQYF
TRBV4-3,15,NA,TRBJ2-1,once,TGCGCCAGCAGCCAAGGTGGGGCCGCCTACAATGAGCAGTTCTTC,CASSQGGAAYNEQFF
TRBV9,14,NA,TRBJ1-4,NA,TGTGCCAGCAGCGTAGCTGGGGCGACCGAAAAACTGTTTTTT,CASSVAGATEKLFF
TRBV19,16,TRBD2,TRBJ2-1,NA,TGTGCCAGTAGTATGGGGACTAGCCGGGTTGAGAATGAGCAGTTCTTC,CASSMGTSRVENEQFF
TRBV7-6,15,NA,TRBJ1-5,NA,TGTGCCAGCAGCCCCGGACAGTCTAGCAATCAGCCCCAGCATTTT,CASSPGQSSNQPQHF
TRBV28,14,NA,TRBJ1-2,NA,TGTGCCAGCAGTTTTGGGGGGCCGACCTATGGCTACACCTTC,CASSFGGPTYGYTF
TRBV11-3,14,NA,TRBJ2-7,NA,TGTGCCAGCAGCCGCGACGGAAGCTCCTACGAGCAGTACTTC,CASSRDGSSYEQYF
TRBV7-2,15,TRBD2,TRBJ2-5,NA,TGTGCCAGCAGCGGCCCGGCAGCGGGAGAAGAGACCCAGTACTTC,CASSGPAAGEETQYF
TRBV25-1,14,NA,TRBJ2-5,NA,TGTGCCAGCAGTCCCCCGGGGGGCGGAGAGACCCAGTACTTC,CASSPPGGGETQYF
TRBV4-3,15,NA,TRBJ1-1,NA,TGCGCCAGCAGCCAAGAGGGCCAGAGGAACACTGAAGCTTTCTTT,CASSQEGQRNTEAFF
TRBV5-6,14,TRBD1,TRBJ2-5,NA,TGTGCCAGCAGCTTGACAGGGGTACAAGAGACCCAGTACTTC,CASSLTGVQETQYF
TRBV7-3,15,TRBD2,TRBJ2-7,NA,TGTGCCAGCAGCCCAATAGCGGGAGGAGGCTACGAGCAGTACTTC,CASSPIAGGGYEQYF
TRBV11-2,15,TRBD2,TRBJ2-7,NA,TGTGCCAGCAGCCAAGGGCTAGCGGATACCTACGAGCAGTACTTC,CASSQGLADTYEQYF
TRBV7-8,14,NA,TRBJ2-7,NA,TGTGCCAGCAGCCACCCCGGTCGCTCCTACGAGCAGTACTTC,CASSHPGRSYEQYF
TRBV7-2,14,TRBD1,TRBJ2-7,NA,TGTGCCAGCGAAACCCGAGGGGGCGACTACGAGCAGTACTTC,CASETRGGDYEQYF
TRBV4-3,15,NA,TRBJ1-2,NA,TGCGCCAGCAGCCAGGGGGTCAGGGAGGGCTATGGCTACACCTTC,CASSQGVREGYGYTF
TRBV20-1,11,TRBD1,TRBJ1-1,NA,TGCAGTGCTTTAAGACAGGGTCAGGCTTTCTTT,CSALRQGQAFF
TRBV11-2,12,NA,TRBJ2-3,NA,TGTGCCAGCAGCTTAGTGGCTGATACGCAGTATTTT,CASSLVADTQYF
TRBV27,15,TRBD1,TRBJ1-5,NA,TGTGCCAGCAGTCTTGGGACAGGGGGCAATCAGCCCCAGCATTTT,CASSLGTGGNQPQHF
TRBV7-2,14,NA,TRBJ1-5,NA,TGTGCCAGCAGCCCCCGACAGGGCAATCAGCCCCAGCATTTT,CASSPRQGNQPQHF
TRBV27,14,NA,TRBJ2-4,NA,TGTGCCAGCAGTTTTTTTGGGGGTAGGAACATTCAGTACTTC,CASSFFGGRNIQYF
TRBV19,14,NA,TRBJ1-2,NA,TGTGCCAGTAGTATAGAGGGCCCGGGCTATGGCTACACCTTC,CASSIEGPGYGYTF
TRBV6-6,16,NA,TRBJ1-6,NA,TGTGCCAGCAGTTATTCAGGGTGGCCTTATAATTCACCCCTCCACTTT,CASSYSGWPYNSPLHF
TRBV7-2,14,TRBD1,TRBJ2-5,NA,TGTGCCAGCAGCCCCTCGGGACAGAAAGAGACCCAGTACTTC,CASSPSGQKETQYF
TRBV5-1,18,TRBD1,TRBJ2-6,NA,TGCGCCAGCAGCTTGGCCGGGACAGGAGGCTCTGGGGCCAACGTCCTGACTTTC,CASSLAGTGGSGANVLTF
TRBV4-3,15,NA,TRBJ1-2,NA,TGCGCCAGCAGCCAAGATATCCCGCTTTCCTATGGCTACACCTTC,CASSQDIPLSYGYTF
TRBV7-2,16,NA,TRBJ1-5,NA,TGTGCCAGCAGCTATGCACAGGGTCCTTTCAATCAGCCCCAGCATTTT,CASSYAQGPFNQPQHF
TRBV6-5,15,NA,TRBJ2-2,NA,TGTGCCAGCATCAATGGGCAGCTAGGCACCGGGGAGCTGTTTTTT,CASINGQLGTGELFF
TRBV9,13,NA,TRBJ2-3,NA,TGTGCCAGCAGCACCTTGGGTACAGATACGCAGTATTTT,CASSTLGTDTQYF